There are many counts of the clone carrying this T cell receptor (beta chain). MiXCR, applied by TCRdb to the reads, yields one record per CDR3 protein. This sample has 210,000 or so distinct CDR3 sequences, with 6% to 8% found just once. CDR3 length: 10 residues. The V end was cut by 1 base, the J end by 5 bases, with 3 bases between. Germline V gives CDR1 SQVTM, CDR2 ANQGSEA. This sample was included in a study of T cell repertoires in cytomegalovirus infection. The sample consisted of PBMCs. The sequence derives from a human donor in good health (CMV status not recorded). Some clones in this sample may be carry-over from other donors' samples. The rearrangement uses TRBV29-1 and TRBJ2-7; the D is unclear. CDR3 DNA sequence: TGCAGCGTTGAAGTTGACGAGCAGTACTTC. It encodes CSVEVDEQYF.